The 15 T cell receptor beta chains presented below share a single source sample, sequenced in a study of a mutant IDH1 vaccine in newly diagnosed glioma. Assay: immunoSEQ multiplex PCR; the TCRdb copy retains only in-frame clones and omits some. Altogether 53,000 or so clones are present, approximately 78% being singletons, with the ten largest covering roughly 5%. Their antigens remain unidentified. The time point: week 5, during vaccination. The content of each vaccine dose was 300 ug of mutant IDH1 20-mer peptide, and topical imiquimod accompanied it. The specimen was PBMCs, collected from a glioma patient whose treatment included an IDH1 peptide vaccine. Receptors were obtained from a man aged 50 to 60 with glioma.

The chain employs TRBV6-1 and TRBJ2-4, with 8 bases lining up with TRBD1. The J segment lost 8 bases and the V segment lost 7 bases, leaving 7 bases of the junction unmatched. The CDR3 is 13 residues long. The V gene's germline CDR1 is MNHNS and CDR2 SASEGT. The CDR3 DNA reads TGTGCCAGCAATCAGGGGGCAAGGGACATTCAGTACTTC. Translated, it gives CASNQGARDIQYF.

This clone was seen a single time. V usage is TRBV6-5 and J usage is TRBJ1-2; perhaps TRBD1 as D (6 bases). V lost 6 bases and J 0 bases, leaving 14 bases between the germline ends. CDR1 and CDR2 from the germline V gene are MNHEY and SVGAGI. The CDR3 is made up of 15 amino acids. CDR3 amino acids: CASSRTVDSNYGYTF. CDR3 DNA: TGTGCCAGCAGCCGGACAGTAGACTCTAACTATGGCTACACCTTC.

The rearrangement joins TRBV30 to TRBJ2-3; D not certain. The CDR3 has 13 amino acids. V was trimmed by 8 bases and J by 1 base, leaving 13 bases between them. Germline V gene sequence: CDR1 GTSNPN, CDR2 SVGIG (reference sequence). The chain's CDR3 is CAESADRTDTQYF. As DNA, the CDR3 is TGTGCCGAATCGGCCGATCGCACAGATACGCAGTATTTT.

This sequence joins TRBV25-1 and TRBJ2-2; D remains unclear. CDR1 and CDR2 from the germline V gene are MGHDK and SYGVNS. Deletions cut 3 bases from V and 1 base from J, with 0 bases between. The CDR3 has 12 residues. As DNA, the CDR3 is TGTGCCAGCAGTGAGAACACCGGGGAGCTGTTTTTT. It is translated as CASSENTGELFF.

The chain uses TRBV19 and TRBJ1-3, with 10 bases matching TRBD1. The CDR3 spans 16 residues. J lost 4 bases, V lost 4 bases, and 7 bases had no gene match. The germline gives CDR1 LNHDA, CDR2 SQIVND (reference sequence). The CDR3 here is CASSSLGTGAGNTIYF. The CDR3 DNA reads TGTGCCAGTAGTAGCCTCGGGACAGGGGCCGGAAACACCATATATTTT.

V gene TRBV27 combines with J gene TRBJ2-2, with D unclear. The CDR3 sequence is 13 residues long. Germline V gene lookup returns CDR1 MNHEY and CDR2 SMNVEV (reference sequence). Trimming left V 6 bases short and J 4 bases short, with 9 bases between. In nucleotides, the CDR3 is TGTGCCAGCAGGCCTCCCCTCACCGGGGAGCTGTTTTTT. Residues: CASRPPLTGELFF.

The chain has TRBV5-1 and TRBJ1-2; D remains unclear. The V end lost 0 bases, the J end lost 0 bases, and 6 bases lay between the germline ends. Germline values: CDR1 SGHRS, CDR2 YFSETQ. CDR3 length: 14 amino acids. The CDR3 loop reads CASSLDRANYGYTF. The CDR3 coding sequence is TGCGCCAGCAGCTTGGACCGGGCTAACTATGGCTACACCTTC.

The chain links TRBV9 to TRBJ2-7, with 7 bases aligning to TRBD1. The V gene's germline CDR1 is SGDLS and CDR2 YYNGEE. The trim removed 4 bases at V and 3 bases at J, leaving 19 bases unmatched. The CDR3 is 18 residues long. The CDR3 sequence is CASSPQIGNRGVGYEQYF. The CDR3 DNA reads as TGTGCCAGCAGCCCCCAGATAGGGAACAGGGGAGTAGGCTACGAGCAGTACTTC.

This clone came up a few times. This chain uses TRBV27 with TRBJ1-5; 7 bases match TRBD1. CDR1 and CDR2 from the germline V gene are MNHEY and SMNVEV (reference sequence). The V segment lost 6 bases and the J segment 2 bases; nucleotides outside the gene matches: 13. CDR3 length: 17 amino acids. CDR3 nucleotides: TGTGCCAGCAGGGAACGATACAGGGGATACGGCAATCAGCCCCAGCATTTT. Translation: CASRERYRGYGNQPQHF.

V and J are TRBV19 and TRBJ1-1; the match to TRBD1 covers 9 bases. J lost 2 bases, V lost 7 bases, and 8 bases had no gene match. The CDR3 length is 15 residues. Germline loops: CDR1 LNHDA, CDR2 SQIVND (reference sequence). CDR3 loop: CASMLMTGGNTEAFF. The CDR3 nucleotides read TGTGCCAGTATGCTCATGACAGGGGGTAACACTGAAGCTTTCTTT. The full variable domain, completed using reference TRBV19 and TRBJ1-1, is DGGITQSPKYLFRKEGQNVTLSCEQNLNHDAMYWYRQDPGQGLRLIYYSQIVNDFQKGDIAEGYSVSREKKESFPLTVTSAQKNPTAFYLCASMLMTGGNTEAFFGQGTRLTVV.

The CDR3: CASTLGGTRGGKLFF. As DNA, the CDR3 is TGTGCCAGCACCCTGGGTGGGACACGCGGGGGAAAACTGTTTTTT. This chain connects TRBV5-6 to TRBJ1-4, with a weak D call TRBD1 (6 bases). Trimming stripped 6 bases from V and 10 bases from J, with 22 bases between. This CDR3 comprises 15 residues. The germline CDR1 and CDR2 sequences are SGHDT and YYEEEE.

This clone came up a few times. The chain employs TRBV7-3 and TRBJ2-1; D uncertain. V was cut by 8 bases and J by 6 bases, with 11 bases left in between. This CDR3 has 12 residues. CDR1 is SGHTA and CDR2 is FQGTGA in the germline V gene. The CDR3 region has the DNA TGTGCCAGCGGTCGACCGGGCAATGAGCAGTTCTTC. Amino acid sequence: CASGRPGNEQFF. The whole variable domain, remainder taken from reference TRBV7-3 and TRBJ2-1, is GAGVSQTPSNKVTEKGKYVELRCDPISGHTALYWYRQSLGQGPEFLIYFQGTGAADDSGLPNDRFFAVRPEGSVSTLKIQRTERGDSAVYLCASGRPGNEQFFGPGTRLTVL.

The rearrangement uses TRBV7-9 and TRBJ2-5, with D possibly matching TRBD1 (5 bases). Trimming removed 3 bases at V and 2 bases at J, with 7 bases between. The germline V gene encodes CDR1 SEHNR and CDR2 FQNEAQ (reference sequence). This CDR3 contains 13 residues. CDR3 amino acids: CASSFRQQETQYF. In DNA form, the CDR3 reads TGTGCCAGCAGCTTTCGACAGCAAGAGACCCAGTACTTC.

The V and J genes are TRBV2 and TRBJ2-3, with 10 positions matching TRBD1. The V gene's germline CDR1 is SNHLY and CDR2 FYNNEI. Losses at the gene ends were 3 bases for V and 2 bases for J; bases not matched to a gene: 5. CDR3 length equals 16 residues. The CDR3 sequence is CASSDYGTGATDTQYF. The CDR3 DNA follows: TGTGCCAGCAGTGATTACGGGACAGGGGCCACAGATACGCAGTATTTT.

The chain has TRBV7-9 and TRBJ2-5; D is undetermined. The CDR3 is 13 amino acids. Germline V gene sequence: CDR1 SEHNR, CDR2 FQNEAQ (reference sequence). The ends were cut back, 5 bases at V and 5 bases at J, with 12 bases in the middle. CDR3 DNA sequence: TGTGCCAGCAGCGAAGCAGGTCGGGAGACCCAGTACTTC. The encoded protein is CASSEAGRETQYF.